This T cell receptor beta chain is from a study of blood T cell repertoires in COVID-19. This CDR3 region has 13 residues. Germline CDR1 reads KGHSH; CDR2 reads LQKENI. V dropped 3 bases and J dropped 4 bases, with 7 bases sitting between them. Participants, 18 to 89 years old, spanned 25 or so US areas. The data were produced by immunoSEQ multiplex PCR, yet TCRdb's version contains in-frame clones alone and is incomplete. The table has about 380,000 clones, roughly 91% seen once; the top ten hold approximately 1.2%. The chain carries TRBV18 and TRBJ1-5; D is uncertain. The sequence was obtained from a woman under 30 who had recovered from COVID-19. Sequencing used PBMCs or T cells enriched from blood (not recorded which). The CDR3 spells CASSPPQNQPQHF. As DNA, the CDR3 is TGTGCCAGCTCACCCCCCCAGAATCAGCCCCAGCATTTT.